This T cell receptor (beta chain) originates from a study of blood T cell repertoires in COVID-19. Per the original methods: How many nucleated cells were present was estimated from reference gene primer amplification. Using immunoSEQ multiplex PCR, the repertoire was profiled, and TCRdb retains in-frame clones only, with some absent. V and J calls plus clone size are reproduced from that table; the DNA served to infer D and trimming. The sample has more than 200,000 clones; approximately 86% are singletons. CDR3 length: 16 residues. The J segment lost 5 bases and the V segment lost 3 bases, leaving 12 bases of the junction unmatched. Germline V gives CDR1 LNHDA, CDR2 SQIVND (reference sequence).

This receptor was obtained from a woman aged 50 to 60 who had recovered from COVID-19. The rearrangement joins TRBV19 to TRBJ2-7, with 8 bases lining up with TRBD2. Sequences were obtained from PBMCs or T cells enriched from blood (not recorded which). CDR3 sequence reads: CASSIQTGGGRNEQYF. The CDR3 DNA reads as TGTGCCAGTAGTATCCAAACGGGCGGGGGGAGGAACGAGCAGTACTTC. The whole variable domain, filled in from reference TRBV19 and TRBJ2-7, reads DGGITQSPKYLFRKEGQNVTLSCEQNLNHDAMYWYRQDPGQGLRLIYYSQIVNDFQKGDIAEGYSVSREKKESFPLTVTSAQKNPTAFYLCASSIQTGGGRNEQYFGPGTRLTVT.